Listed below are T cell receptor beta chains from one sample, sequenced in a study of blood T cell repertoires in COVID-19. This table comes from immunoSEQ multiplex PCR, and its TCRdb copy is limited to in-frame clones, with some not included. The sample holds roughly 400,000 clones, approximately 89% seen once. Specimen: PBMCs or T cells enriched from blood (not recorded which). The receptors shown here come from a middle-aged woman who had been exposed to COVID-19. Each CDR3 is given with its conserved first and last residue. The D gene is left open where the match is weak. Clone size appears in some rows only: once, few, many, or a class for an expanded clone.

>TRBJ2-5|TRBV3-1/TRBV3-2|-|TRBD1
TGTGCCAGCAGCCAAGAGGGACAGGTGGGGGAGACCCAGTACTTC
CASSQEGQVGETQYF
>TRBJ1-2|TRBV6-5|-|TRBD1
TGTGCCAGCAGTTACATGGGACAGAAATCCTATGGCTACACCTTC
CASSYMGQKSYGYTF
>TRBJ2-7|TRBV5-4|once|-
TGTGCCAGCAGTCCTGGCAGGACCTACGAGCAGTACTTC
CASSPGRTYEQYF
>TRBJ1-2|TRBV24-1|-|TRBD1
TGTGCCACCAGTGACCGGACAGGGAGGGGCTACACCTTC
CATSDRTGRGYTF
>TRBJ1-4|TRBV6-5|-|TRBD1
TGTGCCAGCAGCTATGACAGGGGTGAAAAACTGTTTTTT
CASSYDRGEKLFF
>TRBJ1-1|TRBV12-5|-|TRBD1
TGTGCTAGTGCCCCGACAGGGGACACTGAAGCTTTCTTT
CASAPTGDTEAFF
>TRBJ1-2|TRBV11-2|once|-
TGTGCCAGCAGCTCGACACGTGGATATGGCTACACCTTC
CASSSTRGYGYTF
>TRBJ1-2|TRBV19|-|-
TGTGCCAGTAGTATAGCCGGGGGCTACACCTTC
CASSIAGGYTF
>TRBJ1-5|TRBV27|-|-
TGTGCCAGCCGGCCAGGGAGGGCGGTCAATCAGCCCCAGCATTTT
CASRPGRAVNQPQHF
>TRBJ1-2|TRBV30|-|-
TGTGCCTGGATTGGGAGAGGATTGGGTGGCTACACCTTC
CAWIGRGLGGYTF
>TRBJ1-2|TRBV15|-|-
TGTGCCACCAGCAGAGACCTAGGTTCCGGCTACACCTTC
CATSRDLGSGYTF
>TRBJ2-7|TRBV4-1|-|TRBD2
TGCGCCAGCAGCCAAGGTAGCGGGGGATCCTACGAGCAGTACTTC
CASSQGSGGSYEQYF
>TRBJ2-2|TRBV18|-|TRBD1
TGTGCCAGCTCCAGAGCCGGGACAGGGACAAGCGGGGAGCTGTTTTTT
CASSRAGTGTSGELFF
>TRBJ1-1|TRBV7-9|-|-
TGTGCCAGCAGCCCCCCGGGAAGGGGGACTGAAGCTTTCTTT
CASSPPGRGTEAFF
>TRBJ2-5|TRBV5-4|few|TRBD2
TGTGCCAGCAGCGTGACTAGCGAAGAGACCCAGTACTTC
CASSVTSEETQYF
>TRBJ2-7|TRBV3-1/TRBV3-2|-|TRBD1
TGTGCCAGCAGCTTAAGAGGGGGACAGGGTTCCTACGAGCAGTACTTC
CASSLRGGQGSYEQYF
>TRBJ1-1|TRBV19|-|-
TGTGCCAGTATTCATGACAGGAACACTGAAGCTTTCTTT
CASIHDRNTEAFF
>TRBJ1-1|TRBV10-3|-|TRBD1
TGTGCCATCAGTGACAGGGGGCGCGACACTGAAGCTTTCTTT
CAISDRGRDTEAFF
>TRBJ1-4|TRBV27|-|-
TGTGCCAGCAGTTCCCCTACAGGTTCGGGGGGGGGAAAACTGTTTTTT
CASSSPTGSGGGKLFF
>TRBJ2-1|TRBV30|once|TRBD2
TGTGCCTGGAGTCGAATCCGGACTAGCGGGGATCACAATGAGCAGTTCTTC
CAWSRIRTSGDHNEQFF
>TRBJ2-7|TRBV7-2|few|-
TGTGCCAGCAGCGTCACACGGACACAAGCCTCCTACGAGCAGTACTTC
CASSVTRTQASYEQYF
>TRBJ2-7|TRBV15|few|-
TGTGCCACCAGTCCACGGGGGAGGAGGTCCTACGAGCAGTACTTC
CATSPRGRRSYEQYF
>TRBJ1-1|TRBV7-2|-|TRBD1
TGTGCCAGCAGCCAAATCGTACAGGGGGCCGGAGCTGAAGCTTTCTTT
CASSQIVQGAGAEAFF
>TRBJ1-4|TRBV10-1|-|TRBD1
TGCGCCAGCAGTTCAGGGGGTACGGGTGAAAAACTGTTTTTT
CASSSGGTGEKLFF
>TRBJ2-5|TRBV27|-|TRBD1
TGTGCCAGCAGTTTGGGACAGGGCCATCAAGAGACCCAGTACTTC
CASSLGQGHQETQYF
>TRBJ1-4|TRBV6-5|-|-
TGTGCCAGCAGTCCAGGACAGATCACTAATGAAAAACTGTTTTTT
CASSPGQITNEKLFF
>TRBJ1-2|TRBV12-3/TRBV12-4|-|-
TGTGCCAGCAGTGGACACTGGGACTATGGCTACACCTTC
CASSGHWDYGYTF
>TRBJ2-5|TRBV9|-|TRBD1
TGTGCCAGCAGCGTAGATCGGGCACAGGGGAGAAAGACCCAGTACTTC
CASSVDRAQGRKTQYF
>TRBJ1-4|TRBV29-1|-|-
TGCAGCGTTCGTGGGGTGGAGAGGGATGAAAAACTGTTTTTT
CSVRGVERDEKLFF
>TRBJ2-3|TRBV5-5|-|-
TGTGCCAGCAGCTTCAGACTAGAACTCGCAGATACGCAGTATTTT
CASSFRLELADTQYF
>TRBJ1-1|TRBV21-1|-|-
TGTGCCAGCAGCAAACGGGGGGGGCTTACTGAAGCTTTCTTT
CASSKRGGLTEAFF
>TRBJ2-1|TRBV5-4|-|-
TGTGCCAGCAGCTTCGCGGGCGCGCACAATGAGCAGTTCTTC
CASSFAGAHNEQFF
>TRBJ1-4|TRBV2|-|TRBD1
TGTGCCAGCAGCTACGACAGGGGGCCGGGTGAAAAACTGTTTTTT
CASSYDRGPGEKLFF
>TRBJ1-5|TRBV7-8|-|TRBD1
TGTGCCAGCAGCCCGGGGACAGGACAAAATCAGCCCCAGCATTTT
CASSPGTGQNQPQHF
>TRBJ1-1|TRBV27|-|-
TGTGCCAGCAGTTTAGGGCCGACAAACACTGAAGCTTTCTTT
CASSLGPTNTEAFF
>TRBJ2-7|TRBV2|-|TRBD2
TGTGCCACCCGGGGGGGCGAGCAGTACTTC
CATRGGEQYF
>TRBJ2-7|TRBV20-1|-|TRBD2
TGCAGTGCTAGTACGCTAGCGGGGCTCCCATCCTACGAGCAGTACTTC
CSASTLAGLPSYEQYF
>TRBJ2-3|TRBV5-1|-|TRBD2
TGCGCCAGCAGCTTAAAGCCGGGGGGGCATTCTGATACGCAGTATTTT
CASSLKPGGHSDTQYF
>TRBJ2-3|TRBV7-6|-|-
TGTGCCAGCAGCTCCCAAGCGGCCTACACAGATACGCAGTATTTT
CASSSQAAYTDTQYF
>TRBJ1-2|TRBV29-1|once|-
TGCAGCGTTACACCCCAGGGTTTAAGAGGCTACACCTTC
CSVTPQGLRGYTF
>TRBJ2-7|TRBV4-3|-|-
TGCGCCAGCAGCTCGACAGCTTTAACCTACGAGCAGTACTTC
CASSSTALTYEQYF
>TRBJ2-7|TRBV6-5|-|TRBD2
TGTGCCAGCAGTTATGGACCAAGCGGGAGAACCTACGAGCAGTACTTC
CASSYGPSGRTYEQYF
>TRBJ1-2|TRBV27|-|-
TGTGCCAGCAGACAAGGACAGTATGGTAGCTACACCTTC
CASRQGQYGSYTF
>TRBJ1-6|TRBV3-1/TRBV3-2|once|-
TGTGCCAGCAGACCTGAGACAGCCAATTCACCCCTCCACTTT
CASRPETANSPLHF
>TRBJ1-2|TRBV30|-|-
TGTGCCTGGAGTGTAACCCGGGGAGTTGGCTACACCTTC
CAWSVTRGVGYTF
>TRBJ1-5|TRBV6-2/TRBV6-3|-|-
TGTGCCAGCAGTTACACCGGGAGGAGCAATCAGCCCCAGCATTTT
CASSYTGRSNQPQHF
>TRBJ2-2|TRBV24-1|-|TRBD1
TGTGCCACCAGTGATACCCGGGACAGTTACACCGGGGAGCTGTTTTTT
CATSDTRDSYTGELFF
>TRBJ2-1|TRBV6-5|-|TRBD2
TGTGCCAGCAGTTACAGTCTAGCGGAAGCCTACAATGAGCAGTTCTTC
CASSYSLAEAYNEQFF
>TRBJ2-3|TRBV7-9|-|-
TGTGCCAGCAGCGTTACTAGCACAGATACGCAGTATTTT
CASSVTSTDTQYF
>TRBJ2-1|TRBV2|-|TRBD2
TGTGCCAGCAGTTCGGGACTAGCGGGAGGGCCCAGGATCTTC
CASSSGLAGGPRIF
>TRBJ1-2|TRBV2|-|TRBD1
TGTGCCAGCATAGACAGGGGGGACTATGGCTACACCTTC
CASIDRGDYGYTF
>TRBJ2-1|TRBV7-9|-|TRBD2
TGTGCCAGCCGACTAGCGGAAACTCAGTTCTTC
CASRLAETQFF
>TRBJ2-1|TRBV7-2|-|-
TGTGCCAGCAGCTTACGTCTGGCCACGGGAGTTTCCTACAATGAGCAGTTCTTC
CASSLRLATGVSYNEQFF
>TRBJ1-1|TRBV2|-|-
TGTGCCAGCAGTGAGTTCAGTCGATTATGGGCTTTCTTT
CASSEFSRLWAFF